The TCR beta chain under discussion was sequenced for a study of T cell repertoires in cytomegalovirus infection (dated by TCRdb to the late 2010s). Context from the whole study: The peptide stimulations were aimed at well-studied HLA-B-restricted epitopes as well as recently identified HLA-C-restricted CMV epitopes, whose presentation resists viral immunomodulation. The HLA type of each donor mattered for the analysis, because public TCR beta signatures pointed to carriage of CMV infection along with the matching HLA type.

The intended sense of this specimen's treatment or condition label: in vitro stimulation with specific CMV peptide epitopes to enrich CMV-specific T cells. This clonotype was seen once. The clone's antigen remains unknown. Within one base of it there is no much larger clone, and no base qualities were kept. Evidence from one read is weak. The CDR3 runs 16 residues from the cysteine to the valine. CDR3 DNA is the only sequence kept; it has 48 bases, read in frame from the first base. CDR1 and CDR2 (MNHEY, SMNVEV) derive from the germline V gene (reference sequence). V is trimmed back by 3 bases and J by 6 bases, and the junction contains 10 bases that no gene match accounts for. The sample was run on an Illumina HiSeq 1500. The public reads were run again by TCRdb, first through fastp at Q25 and then through MiXCR, and only productive beta chains were kept. For every CDR3 protein sequence, its rows merge into one entry that carries the most common genes and DNA. The sample contains just under 500,000 distinct CDR3 sequences, roughly a third of them found a single time. The ten largest make up about a sixth of the sample.

Study-wide conclusions, independent of this receptor: The ex vivo response was dominated by HLA-C-restricted CMV-specific TCR beta clonotypes, and the single most frequent clonotype in two of eight donors was supplied by these HLA-C-restricted clonotypes. In both this cohort and an independent cohort of approximately 350 donors, the cumulative frequency of public TCR beta family members distinguished carriers of CMV infection plus the relevant HLA type.

The chain links TRBV27 with TRBJ2-7, with 11 bases matching TRBD2. This TCR came from a human donor in good health (CMV status not recorded). Some clones in this sample may be carry-over from other donors' samples. The specimen was cultured PBMCs, collected from culture after CMV antigen stimulation. The sequenced DNA is TGTGCCAGCAGTTTCCCCTTCCTAGCGGGAGGCCGCGAGCAGTACGTC. Its protein product is CASSFPFLAGGREQYV.